A selection of T cell receptor beta chains follows, all from one sample in a study of cytomegalovirus exposure and HLA in healthy donors. Clones were read by immunoSEQ multiplex PCR, and TCRdb kept only the in-frame ones, dropping some. The sample shows under 200,000 clones, around 73% of them seen only once. Material: PBMCs. These receptors were collected from a woman under 30 in good health and CMV-seropositive. The CDR3 runs from the conserved cysteine through the conserved F or W. D genes are given only for firm matches.

>TRBD1|TRBJ2-3|TRBV4-3
CASSQNRGGTDTQYF
>TRBD2|TRBJ2-3|TRBV30
CAWSGLPTSGGITDTQYF
>TRBD2|TRBJ2-3|TRBV18
CASSPYGLASDTQYF
>NA|TRBJ1-2|TRBV11-1
CASSLKDSYYGYTF
>NA|TRBJ2-5|TRBV28
CASSPGRGKGETQYF
>TRBD1|TRBJ1-4|TRBV28
CASSYTGTVGEKLFF
>NA|TRBJ1-2|TRBV4-1
CASSQEGVYGYTF
>NA|TRBJ1-2|TRBV6-1
CASSVGGGGNGYTF
>TRBD2|TRBJ2-1|TRBV2
CASPRLAGNNEQFF
>TRBD1|TRBJ1-4|TRBV28
CASSPPPGQGSEKLFF
>NA|TRBJ2-3|TRBV27
CASRPLALTDTQYF
>NA|TRBJ2-3|TRBV18
CASSPRDKSTDTQYF
>TRBD2|TRBJ2-7|TRBV11-1
CASSLAASGGTYEQYF
>NA|TRBJ1-1|TRBV7-9
CASSRLRLVDSGNTEAFF
>TRBD1|TRBJ1-2|TRBV6-5
CASRRDSYGYTF
>TRBD1|TRBJ2-6|TRBV28
CASNTGVSSGANVLTF
>NA|TRBJ2-1|TRBV4-1
CASSQAVWSNGQFF
>NA|TRBJ2-5|TRBV28
CASSFPPRNPRGETQYF
>TRBD2|TRBJ2-5|TRBV7-6
CASSLPAGGRETQYF
>TRBD2|NA|TRBV5-4
CASSQKRDGPYEQYF
>NA|TRBJ1-3|TRBV10-1
CARQGGNTIYF
>NA|TRBJ2-1|TRBV7-2
CASSLDVYEQFF
>TRBD2|TRBJ2-1|TRBV7-9
CASSPGLAGALTNNEQFF
>NA|TRBJ2-7|TRBV4-3
CASSQDMSGSYEQYF
>TRBD1|TRBJ2-2|TRBV25-1
CASSPRQGNTGELFF
>TRBD2|TRBJ2-2|TRBV7-9
CSSSLEFLAGSTGELFF
>TRBD1|TRBJ2-2|TRBV5-1
CASHRGPGELFF
>TRBD1|TRBJ1-1|TRBV6-5
CASSRPGQGPEAFF
>NA|TRBJ2-7|TRBV6-1
CASSGQLSYEQYF